The rows below give T cell receptor beta chains drawn from one sample of a study of CD8 T cells in Susac syndrome. TCRdb independently ran MiXCR on the immunoSEQ multiplex PCR reads; one entry per CDR3 protein. The data contain more than 150,000 distinct CDR3 sequences, almost 96% of them seen just once; the ten biggest clones take up approximately 0.098%. The sample consisted of CD4+ T cells from PBMCs. All receptors come from a human donor with Susac syndrome. Each CDR3 is given without its conserved first and last residue. A D gene is named only where the DNA matches it firmly.

D gene	J gene	V gene	CDR3 protein
NA	TRBJ2-3	TRBV20-1	SAREGPSTDTQY
NA	TRBJ2-5	TRBV5-1	ASSLEAVKETQY
NA	TRBJ1-2	TRBV5-4	ASSLKGKDGYT
NA	TRBJ1-2	TRBV4-2	ASSQVDGFLDNYGYT
NA	TRBJ1-3	TRBV7-6	ASSLAATGSGNTIY
NA	TRBJ1-2	TRBV20-1	SAPEITGPGYT
NA	TRBJ2-7	TRBV7-2	ASSLEAGQGGEQY
TRBD1	TRBJ2-7	TRBV20-1	SAFLDRVNEQY
TRBD1	TRBJ2-5	TRBV30	AWNRGSGTQY
NA	TRBJ2-3	TRBV7-3	ASSLAGASTDTQY
NA	TRBJ1-5	TRBV7-6	ASSLDPTKQPQH
TRBD2	TRBJ2-1	TRBV5-4	ASSRPGLAGKSSYNEQF
TRBD2	TRBJ2-7	TRBV6-4	ASSVESGGAYEQY
NA	TRBJ1-2	TRBV19	ASSPDHYGYT
NA	TRBJ2-1	TRBV20-1	SASPSGQFTYNEQF
NA	TRBJ2-2	TRBV27	ASSLLPGELF
NA	TRBJ1-1	TRBV30	AWSRDIYTEAF
NA	TRBJ2-3	TRBV28	ASKEGGAPDTQY
NA	TRBJ1-3	TRBV4-1	ASSQVPRTAENTIY
TRBD1	TRBJ1-1	TRBV4-1	ASSQDPGGKTF
NA	TRBJ1-2	TRBV5-4	ASSLVTGTYGYT
TRBD2	TRBJ2-7	TRBV5-4	ASSQPLAGGTKRYEQY
NA	TRBJ1-5	TRBV7-2	ASSLRPTPAFNQPQH
NA	TRBJ2-7	TRBV14	ASSQDWHTSSYEQY
NA	TRBJ1-5	TRBV25-1	ASSFPGQNQPQH
TRBD1	TRBJ2-5	TRBV28	ASSPTGGAKTQY
NA	TRBJ2-3	TRBV29-1	SVVDGTDTQY
NA	TRBJ2-7	TRBV11-3	ASSFQYDSYEQY
NA	TRBJ2-3	TRBV20-1	SATGQPTDTQY
NA	TRBJ1-5	TRBV15	ATSRAWEGNQPQH
NA	TRBJ2-3	TRBV7-2	ASSLVRPDTDTQY
NA	TRBJ1-5	TRBV12-3/TRBV12-4	ASSFGAAVSPQH
TRBD1	TRBJ1-4	TRBV29-1	SVAGGQEKLF
NA	TRBJ2-7	TRBV20-1	SARTFGQFLSYEQY
TRBD1	TRBJ1-2	TRBV30	ARDSNYGYT
NA	TRBJ1-2	TRBV15	ATSRDGRIGYT
NA	TRBJ1-1	TRBV12-3/TRBV12-4	ASSTKQNTEAF
NA	TRBJ1-2	TRBV7-3	ASSLAGAYGYT
NA	TRBJ1-4	TRBV12-3/TRBV12-4	ASSPRGRTTNEKLF
TRBD1	TRBJ2-5	TRBV9	ASSAQGQGASETQY
NA	TRBJ2-7	TRBV4-1	ASSQEEQPMIYEQY
NA	TRBJ1-2	TRBV30	AWSVGGANYGYT
NA	TRBJ2-1	TRBV7-9	ASSRRAGQGFYNEQF
NA	TRBJ1-1	TRBV6-5	ASNFDGPPSTEAF
TRBD1	TRBJ2-7	TRBV7-8	ASSDRTGGSEQY